This T cell receptor beta chain emerged from a study of graft-versus-host responses after intestinal transplantation. Looking at the study overall: Recipients received multivisceral, liver-intestinal, or isolated intestinal transplants. Recipients across the board were started on anti-thymocyte globulin induction, then kept on tacrolimus and steroids for roughly 3 years.

Germline V CDR1 and CDR2: SGHDN, FVKESK. V was pared by 3 bases and J by 10 bases, with 12 bases between. The CDR3 totals 12 residues. Remarks on this clone: Its specificity is unknown.

Study-level points and caveats: Where graft-donor T cell macrochimerism was present, patients had high graft-versus-host to host-versus-graft clonal ratios in allografts.

The data were produced by immunoSEQ multiplex PCR, yet TCRdb's version contains in-frame clones alone and is incomplete. This sample has about 99,000 clones, with under 95% found just once. V and J are TRBV14 and TRBJ1-1; D unclear. The source material was unstimulated CD8+ T cells sorted from spleen or lymph node cells, sampled before transplant. This receptor was obtained from a human donor who was the organ donor for an intestinal transplant. CDR3 nucleotide sequence: TGTGCCAGCAGCCATATCCAGTCTGTAGCTTTCTTT. Its protein product is CASSHIQSVAFF.